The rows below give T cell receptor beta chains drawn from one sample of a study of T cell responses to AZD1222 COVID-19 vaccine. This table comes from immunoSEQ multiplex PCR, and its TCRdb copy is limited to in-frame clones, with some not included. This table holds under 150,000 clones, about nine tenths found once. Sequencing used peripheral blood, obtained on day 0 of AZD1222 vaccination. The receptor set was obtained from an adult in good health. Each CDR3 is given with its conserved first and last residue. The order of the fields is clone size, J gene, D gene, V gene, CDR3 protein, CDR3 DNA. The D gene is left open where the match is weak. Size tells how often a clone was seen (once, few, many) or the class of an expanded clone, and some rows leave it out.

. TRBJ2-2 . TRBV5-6 CASSFWDVETGELFF TGTGCCAGCAGCTTTTGGGACGTCGAAACCGGGGAGCTGTTTTTT
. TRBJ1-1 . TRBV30 CAWTAGGAEAFF TGTGCCTGGACCGCGGGTGGGGCTGAAGCTTTCTTT
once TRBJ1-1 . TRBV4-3 CASSRGMNTEAFF TGCGCCAGCAGCCGGGGGATGAACACTGAAGCTTTCTTT
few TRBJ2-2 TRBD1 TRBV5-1 CASSKAGTGTGELFF TGCGCCAGCAGCAAAGCCGGGACAGGGACCGGGGAGCTGTTTTTT
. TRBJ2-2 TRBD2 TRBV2 CASRAGVAAGELFF TGTGCCAGCAGAGCGGGAGTCGCGGCAGGGGAGCTGTTTTTT
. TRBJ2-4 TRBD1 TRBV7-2 CASSLLTGTGTDIQYF TGTGCCAGCAGCTTATTGACCGGGACAGGGACGGACATTCAGTACTTC
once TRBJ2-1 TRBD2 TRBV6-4 CASSDSEIAGGNEQFF TGTGCCAGCAGTGACTCTGAAATCGCGGGGGGGAATGAGCAGTTCTTC
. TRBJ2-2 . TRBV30 CAWDWYGGTGELFF TGTGCCTGGGACTGGTACGGGGGCACCGGGGAGCTGTTTTTT
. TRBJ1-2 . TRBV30 CAWSVRVNYGYTF TGTGCCTGGAGTGTACGTGTTAACTATGGCTACACCTTC
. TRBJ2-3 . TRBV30 CAWAPGGTVTQYF TGTGCCTGGGCACCCGGCGGGACTGTTACGCAGTATTTT
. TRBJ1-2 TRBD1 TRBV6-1 CASSENWDSAGYTF TGTGCCAGCAGTGAAAATTGGGACAGCGCTGGCTACACCTTC
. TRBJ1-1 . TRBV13 CASSFGDYKQEAFF TGTGCCAGCAGCTTCGGAGATTATAAGCAGGAAGCTTTCTTT
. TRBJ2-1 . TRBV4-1 CASSLRDDLYNEQFF TGCGCCAGCAGCCTGCGGGACGATTTATACAATGAGCAGTTCTTC
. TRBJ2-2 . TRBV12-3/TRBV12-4 CASSLMGTGELFF TGTGCCAGCAGTTTAATGGGGACCGGGGAGCTGTTTTTT
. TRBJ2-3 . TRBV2 CALAVGDGTDTQYF TGCGCCCTTGCCGTTGGGGACGGGACAGATACGCAGTATTTT
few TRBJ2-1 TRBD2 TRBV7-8 CASSLGAAGVNEQFF TGTGCCAGCAGCTTAGGCGCGGCGGGAGTCAATGAGCAGTTCTTC
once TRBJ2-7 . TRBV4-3 CASSHETTGPYEQYF TGCGCCAGCAGCCATGAAACGACGGGTCCCTACGAGCAGTACTTC
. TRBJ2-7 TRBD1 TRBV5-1 CASRHGQGGGEQYF TGCGCCAGCAGACATGGACAGGGAGGTGGGGAGCAGTACTTC
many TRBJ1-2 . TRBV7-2 CASSLDNNYGYTF TGTGCCAGCAGCTTAGACAATAACTATGGCTACACCTTC
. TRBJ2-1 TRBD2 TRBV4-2 CASSRGLAGEGSDEQFF TGTGCCAGCAGCCGGGGACTAGCGGGAGAGGGTTCCGATGAGCAGTTCTTC
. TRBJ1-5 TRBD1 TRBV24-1 CATSEPGTGSNQPQHF TGTGCCACCAGTGAGCCAGGGACAGGGAGTAATCAGCCCCAGCATTTT
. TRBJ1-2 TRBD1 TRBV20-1 CSARQGGGYTF TGCAGTGCTCGACAGGGAGGCGGCTACACCTTC
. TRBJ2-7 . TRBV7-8 CASSLTLQGHQTYEQYF TGTGCCAGCAGCCTTACTTTACAGGGTCACCAAACCTACGAGCAGTACTTC
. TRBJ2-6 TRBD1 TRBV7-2 CASSALTGLSLSGANVLTF TGTGCCAGCAGCGCGTTGACAGGGCTCTCTCTCTCTGGGGCCAACGTCCTGACTTTC
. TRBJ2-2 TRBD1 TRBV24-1 CATQGQGRSGELFF TGTGCCACCCAAGGACAGGGACGCTCCGGGGAGCTGTTTTTT
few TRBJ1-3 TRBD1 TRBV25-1 CASSRTGSGNTIYF TGTGCCAGCAGTCGGACAGGGTCTGGAAACACCATATATTTT
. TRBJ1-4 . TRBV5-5 CASSLVPNSAYEKLFF TGTGCCAGCAGCTTGGTGCCGAACAGCGCGTATGAAAAACTGTTTTTT
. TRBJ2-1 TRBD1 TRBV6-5 CASSWDSSYNEQFF TGTGCCAGCAGTTGGGACAGCTCCTACAATGAGCAGTTCTTC
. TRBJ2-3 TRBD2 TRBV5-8 CASSLGRGGLDTQYF TGTGCCAGCAGCTTGGGTCGGGGGGGCTTAGATACGCAGTATTTT
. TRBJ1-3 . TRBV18 CASSPQVGSTGNTIYF TGTGCCAGCTCACCACAGGTGGGGAGCACTGGAAACACCATATATTTT
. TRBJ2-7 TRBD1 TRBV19 CASSPRGVAGGFYEQYF TGTGCCAGTAGTCCGCGAGGGGTGGCAGGGGGCTTTTACGAGCAGTACTTC
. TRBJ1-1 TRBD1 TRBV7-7 CASSAAGGTEAFF TGTGCTAGCAGCGCCGCAGGGGGCACTGAAGCTTTCTTT
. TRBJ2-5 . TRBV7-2 CASSFQGEETQYF TGTGCCAGCAGCTTCCAGGGCGAAGAGACCCAGTACTTC
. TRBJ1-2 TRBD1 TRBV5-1 CASSPGQGSGYTF TGCGCCAGCAGCCCGGGACAGGGCTCTGGCTACACCTTC
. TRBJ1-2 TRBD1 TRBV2 CASRPPTGGDYGYTF TGTGCCAGCAGGCCCCCGACAGGGGGCGACTATGGCTACACCTTC
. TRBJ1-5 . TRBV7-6 CASSPHGDQPQHF TGTGCCAGCAGCCCCCATGGGGATCAGCCCCAGCATTTT
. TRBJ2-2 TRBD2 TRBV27 CASSRRRFGRDTNTGELFF TGTGCCAGCAGTCGGCGCAGGTTCGGGAGGGATACGAACACCGGGGAGCTGTTTTTT
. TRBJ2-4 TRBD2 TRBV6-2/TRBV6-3 CASSSGTSSIAKNIQYF TGTGCCAGCAGTTCCGGGACTAGCAGCATAGCGAAAAACATTCAGTACTTC
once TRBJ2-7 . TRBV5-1 CASSSTGASYEQYF TGCGCCAGCAGCTCGACGGGGGCCTCCTACGAGCAGTACTTC
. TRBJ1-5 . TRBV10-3 CAISESTDQPQHF TGTGCCATCAGTGAGTCTACGGATCAGCCCCAGCATTTT
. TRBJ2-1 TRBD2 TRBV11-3 CASSLAAGGGARDEQFF TGTGCCAGCAGCTTAGCCGCTGGCGGGGGGGCTAGGGATGAGCAGTTCTTC
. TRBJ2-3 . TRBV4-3 CASSQDSVDTQYF TGCGCCAGCAGCCAAGACTCCGTAGATACGCAGTATTTT
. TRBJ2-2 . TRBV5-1 CASKRLPNTGELFF TGCGCCAGCAAGAGACTACCAAACACCGGGGAGCTGTTTTTT
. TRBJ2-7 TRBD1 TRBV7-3 CASSSRVGQASYEQYF TGTGCCAGCAGCTCTAGGGTGGGACAGGCCTCCTACGAGCAGTACTTC